A selection of T cell receptor beta chains follows, all from one sample in a study of blood T cell repertoires in COVID-19. TCRdb's copy holds only in-frame clones and misses some; the assay was immunoSEQ multiplex PCR. The sample consists of under 200,000 clones, around 80% of them appearing once. Sequencing was performed on peripheral blood. The receptors here all came from a man in his 70s with active or convalescent COVID-19. CDR3s include the opening cysteine and the closing phenylalanine or tryptophan. The order of the fields is V gene, J gene, clone size, D gene, CDR3 length, CDR3 protein, CDR3 DNA. The D gene is left open where the match is weak. Size tells how often a clone was seen (once, few, many) or the class of an expanded clone, and some rows leave it out.

V: TRBV9
J: TRBJ2-3
size: .
D: TRBD1
length: 16
CDR3: CASSVNRGMNTDTQYF
DNA: TGTGCCAGCAGCGTCAACAGGGGTATGAACACAGATACGCAGTATTTT

V: TRBV5-4
J: TRBJ2-5
size: .
D: .
length: 16
CDR3: CASSLGASWGQETQYF
DNA: TGTGCCAGCAGCTTGGGGGCTAGCTGGGGTCAAGAGACCCAGTACTTC

V: TRBV28
J: TRBJ1-4
size: .
D: .
length: 15
CDR3: CASSYQQLTNEKLFF
DNA: TGTGCCAGCAGTTACCAACAGCTAACTAATGAAAAACTGTTTTTT

V: TRBV9
J: TRBJ2-7
size: few
D: TRBD1
length: 15
CDR3: CASSVRTGLPYEQYF
DNA: TGTGCCAGCAGCGTCCGGACAGGGTTGCCCTACGAGCAGTACTTC

V: TRBV5-5
J: TRBJ2-2
size: .
D: TRBD2
length: 17
CDR3: CARSGIPSGGASGELFF
DNA: TGTGCCCGCAGCGGGATTCCTAGCGGGGGGGCGTCCGGGGAGCTGTTTTTT

V: TRBV15
J: TRBJ1-4
size: .
D: TRBD1
length: 16
CDR3: CATSRGGQGGNEKLFF
DNA: TGTGCCACCAGCAGAGGGGGACAGGGCGGGAATGAAAAACTGTTTTTT

V: TRBV7-2
J: TRBJ2-3
size: .
D: TRBD2
length: 16
CDR3: CASSGRLAVRTDTQYF
DNA: TGTGCCAGCAGCGGCCGACTAGCGGTACGCACAGATACGCAGTATTTT

V: TRBV6-5
J: TRBJ1-1
size: once
D: .
length: 12
CDR3: CASSYSAQEAFF
DNA: TGTGCCAGCAGTTACTCCGCACAGGAAGCTTTCTTT

V: TRBV18
J: TRBJ2-7
size: .
D: TRBD1
length: 16
CDR3: CASSPSNRGERYEQYF
DNA: TGTGCCAGCTCACCGAGCAACAGGGGTGAAAGATACGAGCAGTACTTC

V: TRBV6-4
J: TRBJ2-3
size: .
D: TRBD2
length: 14
CDR3: CASSVLAGTDTQYF
DNA: TGTGCCAGCAGTGTACTAGCGGGGACAGATACGCAGTATTTT

V: TRBV20-1
J: TRBJ2-3
size: few
D: .
length: 11
CDR3: CSAPRTDTQYF
DNA: TGCAGTGCTCCTCGGACAGATACGCAGTATTTT

V: TRBV10-3
J: TRBJ2-7
size: few
D: TRBD1
length: 12
CDR3: CAIRPTGSEQYF
DNA: TGTGCCATCAGGCCGACAGGGAGCGAGCAGTACTTC

V: TRBV10-1
J: TRBJ2-7
size: .
D: TRBD2
length: 16
CDR3: CASSEGLAGASYEQYF
DNA: TGCGCCAGCAGTGAGGGACTAGCGGGAGCCTCCTACGAGCAGTACTTC

V: TRBV7-9
J: TRBJ2-3
size: .
D: .
length: 13
CDR3: CASSLATGDTQYF
DNA: TGTGCCAGCAGCTTAGCAACGGGAGATACGCAGTATTTT

V: TRBV5-1
J: TRBJ2-7
size: .
D: TRBD1
length: 17
CDR3: CASSLEPHGQGSWEQYF
DNA: TGCGCCAGCAGCTTGGAACCCCATGGACAGGGTTCGTGGGAGCAGTACTTC

V: TRBV3-1/TRBV3-2
J: TRBJ2-7
size: .
D: TRBD1
length: 14
CDR3: CASSQGRGPYEQYF
DNA: TGTGCCAGCAGCCAAGGTAGGGGGCCCTACGAGCAGTACTTC

V: TRBV27
J: TRBJ2-7
size: few
D: TRBD2
length: 15
CDR3: CASRPLATASYEQYF
DNA: TGTGCCAGCAGGCCACTAGCGACAGCCTCCTACGAGCAGTACTTC

V: TRBV30
J: TRBJ2-2
size: .
D: TRBD1
length: 14
CDR3: CAWRTGGDTGELFF
DNA: TGTGCCTGGAGAACAGGGGGCGACACCGGGGAGCTGTTTTTT

V: TRBV7-2
J: TRBJ2-7
size: .
D: TRBD2
length: 15
CDR3: CASSLKLAGLYEQYF
DNA: TGTGCCAGCAGCTTAAAACTAGCGGGACTCTACGAGCAGTACTTC

V: TRBV20-1
J: TRBJ1-1
size: few
D: .
length: 11
CDR3: CSARGHGEAFF
DNA: TGCAGTGCTAGGGGCCATGGCGAAGCTTTCTTT

V: TRBV30
J: TRBJ1-1
size: few
D: .
length: 13
CDR3: CAWSVWEGTEAFF
DNA: TGTGCCTGGAGTGTATGGGAGGGCACTGAAGCTTTCTTT

V: TRBV30
J: TRBJ1-6
size: .
D: .
length: 14
CDR3: CAWSSTGGGSPLHF
DNA: TGTGCCTGGAGTTCCACCGGGGGAGGGTCACCCCTCCACTTT

V: TRBV5-1
J: TRBJ1-1
size: .
D: TRBD1
length: 14
CDR3: CASSRDRSNTEAFF
DNA: TGCGCCAGCAGTCGGGACAGATCAAACACTGAAGCTTTCTTT

V: TRBV3-1/TRBV3-2
J: TRBJ2-5
size: .
D: .
length: 15
CDR3: CASSQEVPQGRTQYF
DNA: TGTGCCAGCAGCCAAGAGGTACCTCAGGGTAGGACCCAGTACTTC

V: TRBV2
J: TRBJ2-1
size: .
D: TRBD2
length: 15
CDR3: CASSGGLAGGHEQFF
DNA: TGTGCCAGCAGTGGCGGACTAGCGGGGGGGCATGAGCAGTTCTTC

V: TRBV2
J: TRBJ2-1
size: .
D: .
length: 14
CDR3: CASRRGDHGNEQFF
DNA: TGTGCCAGCAGACGCGGGGACCATGGGAATGAGCAGTTCTTC

V: TRBV7-2
J: TRBJ1-6
size: .
D: .
length: 16
CDR3: CASSSGGVPYNSPLHF
DNA: TGTGCCAGCAGCTCTGGGGGGGTCCCCTATAATTCACCCCTCCACTTT

V: TRBV23-1
J: TRBJ1-2
size: .
D: .
length: 13
CDR3: CARATAKNYGYTF
DNA: TGCGCCAGGGCGACAGCCAAAAACTATGGCTACACCTTC

V: TRBV7-9
J: TRBJ1-4
size: .
D: .
length: 19
CDR3: CASSVGWEGVRATNEKLFF
DNA: TGTGCCAGCAGCGTCGGGTGGGAGGGGGTACGTGCAACTAATGAAAAACTGTTTTTT

V: TRBV5-1
J: TRBJ2-3
size: .
D: .
length: 13
CDR3: CASSQGSTDTQYF
DNA: TGCGCCAGCAGCCAGGGAAGCACAGATACGCAGTATTTT

V: TRBV7-9
J: TRBJ2-5
size: .
D: TRBD1
length: 15
CDR3: CASSLLGQFQETQYF
DNA: TGTGCCAGCAGCTTACTGGGACAGTTTCAAGAGACCCAGTACTTC

V: TRBV29-1
J: TRBJ1-1
size: .
D: .
length: 12
CDR3: CSVEDRGIGAFF
DNA: TGCAGCGTTGAAGATCGGGGTATCGGAGCTTTCTTT

V: TRBV30
J: TRBJ1-1
size: .
D: TRBD1
length: 13
CDR3: CAWIGTAYTEAFF
DNA: TGTGCCTGGATCGGGACAGCCTACACTGAAGCTTTCTTT

V: TRBV30
J: TRBJ1-6
size: .
D: .
length: 15
CDR3: CAWRGLGAVGSPLHF
DNA: TGTGCCTGGAGGGGCCTGGGAGCGGTTGGTTCACCCCTCCACTTT

V: TRBV6-2/TRBV6-3
J: TRBJ1-5
size: .
D: TRBD1
length: 17
CDR3: CASSYGTGGNSNQPQHF
DNA: TGTGCCAGCAGTTACGGGACAGGGGGCAATAGCAATCAGCCCCAGCATTTT

V: TRBV10-1
J: TRBJ1-1
size: .
D: .
length: 13
CDR3: CASSESGAGSAFF
DNA: TGCGCCAGCAGTGAGTCCGGAGCCGGTAGCGCTTTCTTT

V: TRBV6-6
J: TRBJ1-2
size: .
D: .
length: 14
CDR3: CASSYSGGADGYTF
DNA: TGTGCCAGCAGTTACTCGGGGGGGGCGGATGGCTACACCTTC

V: TRBV3-1/TRBV3-2
J: TRBJ2-1
size: .
D: .
length: 14
CDR3: CASSRSDAGNEQFF
DNA: TGTGCCAGCAGCCGAAGCGATGCGGGGAATGAGCAGTTCTTC

V: TRBV3-1/TRBV3-2
J: TRBJ2-7
size: .
D: .
length: 15
CDR3: CASSQGERYSYEQYF
DNA: TGTGCCAGCAGCCAAGGGGAGCGGTACTCCTACGAGCAGTACTTC

V: TRBV18
J: TRBJ1-6
size: .
D: .
length: 15
CDR3: CASSPPAGANSPLHF
DNA: TGTGCCAGCTCACCACCGGCAGGGGCTAATTCACCCCTCCACTTT

V: TRBV14
J: TRBJ1-1
size: .
D: .
length: 16
CDR3: CASSRTLAGVNTEAFF
DNA: TGTGCCAGCAGCCGAACTCTGGCAGGGGTGAACACTGAAGCTTTCTTT

V: TRBV30
J: TRBJ1-1
size: .
D: .
length: 13
CDR3: CAWKRLMNTEAFF
DNA: TGTGCCTGGAAGAGACTCATGAACACTGAAGCTTTCTTT

V: TRBV6-5
J: TRBJ1-5
size: .
D: .
length: 14
CDR3: CASSHRQVRQPQHF
DNA: TGTGCCAGCAGCCATAGACAGGTCCGTCAGCCCCAGCATTTT

V: TRBV7-2
J: TRBJ2-1
size: .
D: .
length: 14
CDR3: CASSLQGSRAEQFF
DNA: TGTGCCAGCAGCTTACAGGGTAGCCGCGCTGAGCAGTTCTTC

V: TRBV5-6
J: TRBJ2-3
size: .
D: .
length: 14
CDR3: CASSRGSPTDTQYF
DNA: TGTGCCAGCAGCCGGGGTTCACCGACAGATACGCAGTATTTT

V: TRBV6-5
J: TRBJ2-3
size: .
D: TRBD2
length: 15
CDR3: CASRARLASTDTQYF
DNA: TGTGCCAGCAGGGCCAGACTAGCGAGCACAGATACGCAGTATTTT

V: TRBV7-9
J: TRBJ1-1
size: .
D: .
length: 18
CDR3: CASSFLTGGTTLLAEAFF
DNA: TGTGCCAGCAGCTTCCTCACCGGGGGGACAACCCTGCTCGCTGAAGCTTTCTTT

V: TRBV9
J: TRBJ2-7
size: .
D: .
length: 15
CDR3: CASSASDTKTYEQYF
DNA: TGTGCCAGCAGCGCCTCAGACACCAAGACCTACGAGCAGTACTTC

V: TRBV2
J: TRBJ1-2
size: few
D: TRBD1
length: 12
CDR3: CASSQGAGGYTF
DNA: TGTGCCAGCAGTCAGGGGGCGGGTGGCTACACCTTC

V: TRBV14
J: TRBJ2-7
size: few
D: .
length: 13
CDR3: CASSTQGIGEQYF
DNA: TGTGCCAGCAGCACTCAGGGGATCGGCGAGCAGTACTTC

V: TRBV7-2
J: TRBJ1-6
size: .
D: .
length: 16
CDR3: CASSLAVSSYNSPLHF
DNA: TGTGCCAGCAGCTTAGCGGTCAGCTCCTATAATTCACCCCTCCACTTT

V: TRBV5-4
J: TRBJ2-5
size: .
D: .
length: 14
CDR3: CASSSTGTQETQYF
DNA: TGTGCCAGCAGCTCCACAGGGACCCAAGAGACCCAGTACTTC

V: TRBV5-1
J: TRBJ2-7
size: few
D: TRBD1
length: 14
CDR3: CASSFGDSSYEQYF
DNA: TGCGCCAGCAGCTTCGGGGACAGCTCCTACGAGCAGTACTTC

V: TRBV10-2
J: TRBJ1-2
size: .
D: TRBD1
length: 14
CDR3: CASSESTGRYGYTF
DNA: TGCGCCAGCAGTGAGTCGACAGGGCGCTATGGCTACACCTTC

V: TRBV7-8
J: TRBJ1-3
size: once
D: TRBD1
length: 16
CDR3: CASSLAPRGPGNTIYF
DNA: TGTGCCAGCAGCTTAGCCCCCAGGGGGCCTGGAAACACCATATATTTT

V: TRBV19
J: TRBJ1-5
size: few
D: .
length: 16
CDR3: CASSIITPDWGQPQHF
DNA: TGTGCCAGTAGTATTATAACGCCGGACTGGGGTCAGCCCCAGCATTTT

V: TRBV3-1/TRBV3-2
J: TRBJ1-6
size: .
D: .
length: 17
CDR3: CASSQDALGAGNSPLHF
DNA: TGTGCCAGCAGCCAAGATGCCCTGGGGGCGGGTAATTCACCCCTCCACTTT

V: TRBV3-1/TRBV3-2
J: TRBJ2-4
size: .
D: .
length: 14
CDR3: CASSQELVAGIQYF
DNA: TGTGCCAGCAGCCAAGAGCTGGTCGCGGGCATTCAGTACTTC

V: TRBV6-5
J: TRBJ1-1
size: few
D: .
length: 13
CDR3: CASSPGLNTEAFF
DNA: TGTGCCAGCAGTCCAGGGTTGAACACTGAAGCTTTCTTT

V: TRBV5-5
J: TRBJ1-1
size: .
D: TRBD1
length: 14
CDR3: CASSNQGAGTEAFF
DNA: TGTGCCAGCAGCAACCAGGGGGCGGGAACTGAAGCTTTCTTT